This T cell receptor beta chain was sequenced in a study of metastatic and nonmetastatic thyroid tumors. Looking at the study overall: The study looked at repertoires side by side in blood and in tumor or nodule tissue from malignant and benign thyroid patients.

A word on this clone: Its antigen is currently unknown.

Patients underwent thyroid surgery, and none had received any treatment before it. The junction had 9 bases not matched to a gene; V was cut back by 5 bases and J by 0 bases. The CDR3 consists of 16 residues. Germline CDR1 is MDHEN and CDR2 is SYDVKM. Whole-study results and caveats: Compared with benign nodules, malignant thyroid tumors were reported to have significantly higher TCR beta diversity in both blood and tumor.

Original data processing: A papillary thyroid cancer distant-metastasis classifier was built from CDR3 differences across clinicopathological groups. TCRdb used MiXCR to call clones anew from the PCR reads. V and J calls and clone size were set by TCRdb, not the authors. Among 21,000 or so clones listed, around 20% were seen once. This chain joins TRBV28 and TRBJ2-7; 8 bases agree with TRBD1. Source material: blood. The sequence was collected from a male donor with papillary thyroid cancer or a benign thyroid nodule (not recorded which). Some clones in this sample may be carry-over from other donors' samples. CDR3 residues: CASSLYWTGSSYEQYF. The CDR3 nucleotides read TGTGCCAGCAGTCTATATTGGACAGGGAGCTCCTACGAGCAGTACTTC.